This T cell receptor beta chain comes out of a study of T-cell reconstitution after alpha-beta-depleted transplantation in children. The library targeted TCRbeta and was prepared with unique molecular identifiers. TCRdb called the PCR reads again in MiXCR, with one record for every CDR3 protein. The sample holds some 450,000 distinct CDR3 sequences, 43% seen once. This CDR3 has 17 residues. Germline loops: CDR1 SGHTA, CDR2 FQGNSA. The V end was cut by 1 base, the J end by 7 bases, with 19 bases between. V is TRBV7-2 and J is TRBJ2-2; D might be TRBD1 (5 bases). Sequenced material: PBMCs, taken before TCRalphabeta/CD19-depleted stem cell transplant. This TCR was recovered from a girl aged 2 to 9 with aplastic anemia, due to receive a stem cell transplant. In DNA form, the CDR3 reads TGTGCCAGCAGCTTAGTTTTGGCGCGACCAGGGCACGGGGAGCTGTTTTTT. Its translation is CASSLVLARPGHGELFF.